This T cell receptor beta chain was sequenced in a study of blood T cell repertoires in COVID-19. Some clones are missing from TCRdb's copy, which holds only in-frame ones; the method was immunoSEQ multiplex PCR. The sample has more than 250,000 clones, about nine tenths seen once; the top ten hold over 1%. The CDR3 is 16 amino acids. Per germline, CDR1 SGDLS and CDR2 YYNGEE. The J segment lost 2 bases and the V segment lost 4 bases, leaving 8 bases of the junction unmatched. The origin of this receptor is a middle-aged woman with acute COVID-19. Source material: PBMCs or T cells enriched from blood (not recorded which). V is TRBV9 and J is TRBJ2-7, with 11 nucleotides matching TRBD2. The CDR3 region is CASSRIGTSGAYEQYF. CDR3 in DNA: TGTGCCAGCAGCAGGATCGGGACTAGCGGAGCCTACGAGCAGTACTTC. Based on the CDR3 plus reference TRBV9 and TRBJ2-7, the full variable domain is DSGVTQTPKHLITATGQRVTLRCSPRSGDLSVYWYQQSLDQGLQFLIQYYNGEERAKGNILERFSAQQFPDLHSELNLSSLELGDSALYFCASSRIGTSGAYEQYFGPGTRLTVT.